This record looks at one T cell receptor (beta chain) sequence and its context. The data stem from a study of blood T cells in healthy people across ages. Then a second PCR, running about 6 to 11 cycles, was carried out with a sample-barcoded 5' primer and a J-beta primer mix. TCRdb re-called the 5' RACE reads through MiXCR, storing one row per CDR3 protein. The data contain roughly 1,000,000 distinct CDR3 sequences, 20% to 25% of them seen just once; the ten biggest clones take up 0.65% to 0.95%. The CDR3 spans 12 residues. CDR1 is MNHEY and CDR2 is SVGEGT in the germline V gene. V gave up 8 bases and J gave up 2 bases, with 10 bases separating them. The same data also contributed to another study, on T cells of mothers and their children. That source adds: Several million TCR beta reads per child versus over 10 million per mother.

This clonotype was obtained from a girl between 2 and 10 years old in good health. Source material: blood. The chain is built from TRBV6-2 or TRBV6-3 and TRBJ2-7, with D unresolved. CDR3 nucleotides: TGTGCCAGCGCCGACTGGACCTACGAGCAGTACTTC. Its translation is CASADWTYEQYF.